The next 15 T cell receptor beta chains were all read from a single sample in a study of cytomegalovirus exposure and HLA in healthy donors. Vbeta (60) and Jbeta (13) primers were used in the PCR. The repertoire was sequenced with immunoSEQ multiplex PCR; TCRdb's copy has only in-frame clones and lacks some. The sample shows about 160,000 clones, 82% of them seen only once. The sequenced sample was PBMCs. Every receptor here comes from a male donor in good health and CMV-seronegative.

J is TRBJ1-2 and V is TRBV14, with D possibly TRBD1 on 6 matching bases. Germline loops: CDR1 SGHDN, CDR2 FVKESK. Trimming removed 6 bases from V and 8 bases from J, with 19 bases in between. CDR3 length equals 14 residues. The CDR3 sequence: CASSLNRAGYGYTF. The CDR3 DNA reads as TGTGCCAGCAGTTTAAACAGGGCCGGATACGGCTACACCTTC.

This clone was counted once. The chain recombines TRBV30 with TRBJ1-2; 8 bases fit TRBD1. This CDR3 region has 13 residues. With 5 bases clipped from V and 3 bases from J, the junction kept 5 bases outside the gene matches. From germline, CDR1 is GTSNPN and CDR2 SVGIG (reference sequence). The CDR3 spells CAWGGQAYYGYTF. The CDR3 nucleotides read TGTGCCTGGGGGGGACAGGCCTACTATGGCTACACCTTC.

This clone was seen once. The V call is TRBV5-1, the J call TRBJ2-5; D is uncertain. The CDR3 loop spans 17 amino acids. V shed 0 bases and J shed 4 bases, with 19 bases lying between them. Per the germline V gene, CDR1 is SGHRS and CDR2 is YFSETQ. Here the CDR3 DNA reads TGCGCCAGCAGCTTGGATCCCCGGCCGACGTCGGGAGAGACCCAGTACTTC. Translation: CASSLDPRPTSGETQYF.

Details on this clone: It is unclear where the CDR3 begins or ends on the DNA, so no DNA is shown, and the CDR3 is as TCRdb lists it. This chain uses TRBV29-1 with TRBJ2-1; the D call in the table, TRBD2, was not verified against the DNA. The germline V gene encodes CDR1 SQVTM and CDR2 ANQGSEA. Including both end residues, the CDR3 is 13 amino acids long. The CDR3 reads CSVDVASGSLGFF.

The genes are TRBV28 and TRBJ2-5; D is ambiguous. The J call could be wrong; TRBJ2-7 is a better fit for the DNA end. This CDR3 is built from 14 residues. CDR1 is MDHEN and CDR2 is SYDVKM in the germline V gene. CDR3 loop: CASSLPLSSYEQYF. CDR3 DNA: TGTGCCAGCAGTTTGCCCCTAAGCTCCTACGAGCAGTACTTC.

This clone was seen a few times. This sequence joins TRBV5-1 and TRBJ2-3, with 8 positions matching TRBD2. Germline-derived CDR1 and CDR2 are SGHRS and YFSETQ. The CDR3 is made up of 17 amino acids. The V segment lost 6 bases and the J segment 2 bases; nucleotides outside the gene matches: 14. CDR3 nucleotide sequence: TGCGCCAGCAACGTAGGACTGAGCGGGGGATCCACAGATACGCAGTATTTT. This sequence encodes CASNVGLSGGSTDTQYF.

The rearrangement uses TRBV6-1 and TRBJ2-4, with 14 bases that match TRBD2. The CDR3 is 13 residues long. The germline V gene has CDR1 MNHNS and CDR2 SASEGT. V shed 5 bases, J shed 12 bases, and the junction held 3 bases outside the gene matches. The CDR3 loop is CASSRGTSGSQYF. The CDR3 bases are TGTGCCAGCAGTAGAGGGACTAGCGGGAGTCAGTACTTC.

The chain uses TRBV5-1 and TRBJ1-4, with D unresolved. The CDR3 spans 16 residues. V gave up 0 bases and J gave up 0 bases, with 9 bases separating them. The V gene's germline CDR1 is SGHRS and CDR2 YFSETQ. The CDR3 coding sequence is TGCGCCAGCAGCTTGGTGGGCCAAGCAACTAATGAAAAACTGTTTTTT. Its protein product is CASSLVGQATNEKLFF.

V gene TRBV28 combines with J gene TRBJ2-7; D not resolved. The CDR3 is 14 amino acids. The ends were cut back, 7 bases at V and 0 bases at J, with 13 bases in the middle. Germline V gene data show CDR1 as MDHEN and CDR2 as SYDVKM. CDR3 residues: CASKSSLVSYEQYF. The CDR3 nucleotides read TGTGCCAGCAAAAGCAGCCTAGTCTCCTACGAGCAGTACTTC.

The J gene is TRBJ1-5, the V gene TRBV28; 8 nucleotides align to TRBD1. CDR3 size: 16 residues. J gave up 3 bases and V 5 bases, and 9 bases lay outside the gene matches. Germline V gene lookup returns CDR1 MDHEN and CDR2 SYDVKM. The DNA for the CDR3 is TGTGCCAGCAGTCTCCCCGACAGGGGCTTCAATCAGCCCCAGCATTTT. It is translated as CASSLPDRGFNQPQHF.

This chain uses TRBV7-9 with TRBJ2-3; TRBD1 agrees at 7 bases. The germline V gene encodes CDR1 SEHNR and CDR2 FQNEAQ (reference sequence). This CDR3 is built from 14 residues. Losses at the gene ends were 1 base for V and 5 bases for J; bases not matched to a gene: 3. The CDR3 loop reads CASSLGQGVDTQYF. For the CDR3, the DNA is TGTGCCAGCAGCTTAGGGCAGGGGGTAGATACGCAGTATTTT.

V is TRBV30 and J is TRBJ2-7; tentatively, D is TRBD1 (5 bases). Per germline, CDR1 GTSNPN and CDR2 SVGIG (reference sequence). The V end was cut by 0 bases, the J end by 1 base, with 10 bases between. This CDR3 has 14 amino acids. CDR3 coding DNA: TGTGCCTGGAGTGTTACCCAGGGATCCTACGAGCAGTACTTC. The encoded protein is CAWSVTQGSYEQYF.

The chain has TRBV9 and TRBJ1-2; D is unresolved. The CDR3 totals 11 residues. Between the trimmed V and J ends, which lost 3 bases and 3 bases, there was a span of 3 bases. Germline V gives CDR1 SGDLS, CDR2 YYNGEE. CDR3 nucleotides: TGTGCCAGCAGCGCGTACTATGGCTACACCTTC. Encoded protein: CASSAYYGYTF. Together with reference TRBV9 and TRBJ1-2, the CDR3 gives the full variable domain: DSGVTQTPKHLITATGQRVTLRCSPRSGDLSVYWYQQSLDQGLQFLIQYYNGEERAKGNILERFSAQQFPDLHSELNLSSLELGDSALYFCASSAYYGYTFGSGTRLTVV.

The chain carries TRBV5-4 and TRBJ2-1; D possibly corresponds to TRBD1 (6 bases). V was shortened by 2 bases and J by 2 bases, with 14 bases between the two germline ends. Per the germline V gene, CDR1 is SGHNT and CDR2 is YYREEE (reference sequence). The CDR3 spans 16 residues. This CDR3 is CASSLKSGVAYNEQFF. CDR3 DNA sequence: TGTGCCAGCAGCTTAAAATCAGGGGTCGCCTACAATGAGCAGTTCTTC.

This clone was seen once. This chain links TRBV4-1 with TRBJ2-2; 8 positions agree with TRBD2. This CDR3 has 16 residues. Germline V gene sequence: CDR1 MGHRA, CDR2 YSYEKL. J was trimmed by 0 bases and V by 3 bases; bases with no gene match: 3. CDR3: CASSHLGLANTGELFF. CDR3 DNA: TGCGCCAGCAGCCACTTGGGACTAGCGAACACCGGGGAGCTGTTTTTT.